This passage covers 27 T cell receptor beta chains from one sample sequenced in a study of blood T cells in healthy people across ages. Alongside a J-beta primer mix, a sample-barcoded 5' primer served in a second PCR lasting roughly 7 to 11 cycles. TCRdb passed the 5' RACE reads through MiXCR, listing each CDR3 protein once. The sample records about 730,000 distinct CDR3 sequences, approximately 43% being singletons. The specimen sequenced was blood. The origin of the receptors is a woman aged 60-75 years in good health.

The chain recombines TRBV3-1 with TRBJ1-2; 7 nucleotides line up with TRBD1. The CDR3 totals 15 residues. Germline CDR1 reads LGHDT; CDR2 reads YNNKEL (reference sequence). Trimming removed 6 bases from V and 5 bases from J; junction bases left unmatched: 12. CDR3 amino acids: CASSPPGTASYGYTF. CDR3 in DNA: TGTGCCAGCAGTCCCCCCGGGACAGCCTCATATGGCTACACCTTC.

This sequence joins TRBV7-9 and TRBJ2-7, with 11 nucleotides matching TRBD2. This CDR3 region has 16 residues. Germline V gives CDR1 SEHNR, CDR2 FQNEAQ (reference sequence). The V segment lost 4 bases and the J segment 1 base; nucleotides outside the gene matches: 6. The CDR3, as DNA: TGTGCCAGCAGCTACCTAGCGGGAGGATCTTCCTACGAGCAGTACTTC. The encoded protein is CASSYLAGGSSYEQYF.

DNA for the CDR3: TGTGCCAGCAGTCCTATCGCCGGGACGACCAGAGAGACCCAGTACTTC. Translation gives CASSPIAGTTRETQYF. The chain recombines TRBV6-5 with TRBJ2-5; D assignment may be TRBD1 or TRBD2 (5 bases each). Between the trimmed V and J ends, which lost 5 bases and 4 bases, there was a span of 20 bases. CDR3 length equals 16 residues. The V gene's germline CDR1 is MNHEY and CDR2 SVGAGI.

On this clonotype itself: This may be a read error, as it is one base from a much larger clone. This rearrangement joins TRBV4-2 to TRBJ2-1; a weak D match, TRBD1 (6 bases). Germline assignment: CDR1 LGHNA and CDR2 YNFKEQ. This CDR3 spans 15 amino acids. CDR3 coding DNA: TGTGCCAGCAGCCAAGATCGAGTCGGGGACAAGGAGCAGTTCTTC. This sequence encodes CASSQDRVGDKEQFF.

This clonotype was recorded once. The chain employs TRBV27 and TRBJ2-7, with 10 bases aligning to TRBD2. The CDR3 is 15 residues long. V dropped 5 bases and J dropped 3; count of bases not matched to a gene: 7. CDR1 is MNHEY and CDR2 is SMNVEV in the germline V gene (reference sequence). CDR3 in DNA: TGTGCCAGCAGTCCCCATAGCGGGAGGCTCTACGAGCAGTACTTC. Encoded protein: CASSPHSGRLYEQYF.

The J gene is TRBJ1-2, the V gene TRBV12-3 or TRBV12-4, with a possible D match to TRBD1 (5 bases). This CDR3 region has 13 residues. V was trimmed by 6 bases and J by 6 bases, leaving 14 bases between them. CDR3: CASSPWGGDGYTF. The CDR3 nucleotides are TGTGCCAGCAGCCCGTGGGGGGGTGATGGCTACACCTTC.

The gene calls are TRBV20-1 and TRBJ1-1; 7 bases align to TRBD1. CDR1 DFQATT and CDR2 SNEGSKA come from the germline V gene (reference sequence). The length of the CDR3 is 13 residues. CDR3: CSPKLMGQSQAFF. CDR3 DNA sequence: TGCAGCCCAAAGCTAATGGGACAGAGCCAAGCTTTCTTT.

The J gene is TRBJ1-4, the V gene TRBV16; possibly TRBD1 for D (5 bases). The germline V and J ends were trimmed by 4 bases and 5 bases, with 14 bases remaining between them. CDR1 and CDR2 (germline): KGHSY, FQNENV. This CDR3 is built from 15 residues. CDR3 nucleotides: TGTGCCAGCAGCCCAACCAGGGCCGGAAATGAAAAACTGTTTTTT. Residues: CASSPTRAGNEKLFF.

This chain joins TRBV7-9 and TRBJ1-1; D may be TRBD1 (5 bases). The length of the CDR3 is 13 residues. The V gene's germline CDR1 is SEHNR and CDR2 FQNEAQ (reference sequence). The V gene lost 7 bases and the J gene lost 2 bases, with 11 bases spanning the gap. CDR3: CASTSTGNTEAFF. The CDR3 DNA reads as TGTGCCAGCACCAGTACAGGAAACACTGAAGCTTTCTTT.

The genes are TRBV4-2 and TRBJ2-7; D perhaps matches TRBD1 (5 bases). With 0 bases removed from V and 0 bases from J, the gap between germline ends came to 9 bases. Germline CDR1 LGHNA, CDR2 YNFKEQ. This CDR3 has 15 amino acids. The chain's CDR3 is CASSQDVTGSYEQYF. In DNA form, the CDR3 reads TGTGCCAGCAGCCAAGATGTAACAGGCTCCTACGAGCAGTACTTC.

This clonotype has a handful of counts. The V and J genes are TRBV6-5 and TRBJ1-6; the match to TRBD1 covers 9 bases. The germline CDR1 and CDR2 sequences are MNHEY and SVGAGI. This CDR3 has 13 amino acids. Trimming cost V 4 bases and J 9 bases; bases outside gene matches: 1. The CDR3 here is CASSSDRGSPLHF. Here the CDR3 DNA reads TGTGCCAGCAGTTCGGACAGGGGTTCACCCCTCCACTTT.

This clonotype turned up a few times. The chain combines TRBV7-9 with TRBJ1-1; D gene unclear. With 6 bases removed from V and 6 bases from J, the gap between germline ends came to 17 bases. Germline CDR1 and CDR2: SEHNR and FQNEAQ (reference sequence). This CDR3 region has 14 residues. The CDR3 DNA follows: TGTGCCAGCAGGGATGGTGAGGTGACCTCTGAAGCTTTCTTT. Translated, it gives CASRDGEVTSEAFF.

CDR3 region: CASSKVRGPTPYEQYF. CDR3 nucleotides: TGTGCCAGCAGCAAAGTGCGGGGGCCTACACCCTACGAGCAGTACTTC. The V and J genes are TRBV21-1 and TRBJ2-5; the table names TRBD1, a call not compared with the DNA. Gene TRBJ2-7 matches the end of the DNA better, so the J call may be wrong. TRBV21-1 is noted as a pseudogene. The CDR3 extends over 16 amino acids.

The chain combines TRBV5-1 with TRBJ2-5; 12 bases are shared with TRBD2. The CDR3 is 16 residues long. With 0 bases clipped from V and 5 bases from J, the junction kept 5 bases outside the gene matches. From germline, CDR1 is SGHRS and CDR2 YFSETQ. CDR3 nucleotide sequence: TGCGCCAGCAGCTTGGGACTAGCGGGGGTTGGTGAGACCCAGTACTTC. Translation: CASSLGLAGVGETQYF.

The chain is built from TRBV24-1 and TRBJ2-5; 11 bases agree with TRBD1. J lost 11 bases, V lost 3 bases, and 7 bases had no gene match. In germline, CDR1 is KGHDR, CDR2 SFDVKD. The CDR3 spans 14 residues. The CDR3 DNA sequence: TGTGCCACCAGTGATCGGGACAGGGGGGATGAGCAGTACTTC. This sequence encodes CATSDRDRGDEQYF.

The V gene is TRBV25-1, the J gene TRBJ2-2, with D perhaps matching TRBD1 or TRBD2 (5 bases each). This CDR3 is built from 15 residues. V lost 8 bases to trimming and J lost 2 bases, with 15 bases between them. Per the germline V gene, CDR1 is MGHDK and CDR2 is SYGVNS. This CDR3 reads CASWTGQGNTGELFF. The CDR3 DNA reads TGTGCCAGCTGGACGGGGCAGGGAAACACCGGGGAGCTGTTTTTT.

This clonotype has just a few counts. The J gene is TRBJ2-1, the V gene TRBV7-8; no clear D gene. From germline, CDR1 is SGHVS and CDR2 FQNEAQ. The length of the CDR3 is 17 residues. The V and J ends lost 5 bases and 2 bases respectively, with 19 bases between them. The CDR3 DNA is TGTGCCAGCAGCCTGGGCGCCCGCACCTACCCCTACAATGAGCAGTTCTTC. This sequence encodes CASSLGARTYPYNEQFF.

As regards this clonotype: Being one base from a much bigger clone, this may be a read error. The chain has TRBV5-1 and TRBJ2-5; TRBD2 aligns across 10 bases. Germline lookup yields CDR1 SGHRS and CDR2 YFSETQ. Trimming at V came to 5 bases and at J to 11 bases, leaving 15 bases not matched to a gene. The CDR3 length is 15 residues. CDR3 protein: CASSPLAGDSYGQYF. The DNA of the CDR3 is TGCGCCAGCAGTCCTCTAGCGGGGGACTCCTACGGGCAGTACTTC.

This clonotype was counted ten times or more. This chain joins TRBV20-1 and TRBJ2-5, with a weak D call TRBD2 (6 bases). The CDR3 length is 15 residues. V lost 0 bases and J lost 3, with 14 bases in between. In germline, CDR1 is DFQATT, CDR2 SNEGSKA (reference sequence). DNA of the CDR3: TGCAGTGCTAGAGATCTGCGGGAAGCAGAAGAGACCCAGTACTTC. Translated: CSARDLREAEETQYF.

CDR3 DNA: TGTGCCACCAGCAGAGATAACGGGGGTGCAGATACGCAGTATTTT. It is translated as CATSRDNGGADTQYF. The rearrangement uses TRBV15 and TRBJ2-3; TRBD2 is a possible D gene (6 bases). V was shortened by 0 bases and J by 4 bases, with 11 bases between the two germline ends. Germline V gene data show CDR1 as LNHNV and CDR2 as YYDKDF (reference sequence). The CDR3 covers 15 residues.

On this clonotype itself: A read error may explain this, as a much larger clone is one base away. V gene TRBV7-3 combines with J gene TRBJ2-1; 10 bases fit TRBD2. The V and J ends lost 5 bases and 7 bases, in that order; junction bases with no gene match: 11. CDR3 length: 16 amino acids. Germline lookup yields CDR1 SGHTA and CDR2 FQGTGA. CDR3: CASSRRSGGTGNEQFF. The CDR3 DNA is TGTGCCAGCAGCCGACGTAGCGGGGGGACCGGGAATGAGCAGTTCTTC.

This sequence joins TRBV27 and TRBJ2-6; unclear D gene. Trimming removed 3 bases at V and 2 bases at J, with 8 bases between. The length of the CDR3 is 15 residues. Germline V gives CDR1 MNHEY, CDR2 SMNVEV (reference sequence). CDR3 sequence: CASSFLRTGANVLTF. CDR3 nucleotides: TGTGCCAGCAGTTTTTTAAGGACTGGGGCCAACGTCCTGACTTTC.

The chain has TRBV7-3 and TRBJ2-1, with 9 nucleotides matching TRBD1. The V and J ends lost 2 bases and 9 bases, in that order; junction bases with no gene match: 11. CDR1 is SGHTA and CDR2 is FQGTGA in the germline V gene. The CDR3 covers 16 residues. The CDR3 spells CASSLAPAQGAREQFF. CDR3 nucleotides: TGTGCCAGCAGCTTAGCTCCGGCACAGGGGGCGCGTGAGCAGTTCTTC.

Only one count was recorded for this clonotype. V gene TRBV29-1 combines with J gene TRBJ1-1; TRBD1 matches 7 bases. Germline CDR1 and CDR2: SQVTM and ANQGSEA. The CDR3 loop spans 13 amino acids. The junction had 7 bases not matched to a gene; V was cut back by 7 bases and J by 2 bases. The CDR3 sequence: CSAEGDSNTEAFF. In nucleotides, the CDR3 is TGCAGCGCCGAGGGGGACAGCAACACTGAAGCTTTCTTT. Supplemented by reference TRBV29-1 and TRBJ1-1, the full variable domain reads SAVISQKPSRDICQRGTSLTIQCQVDSQVTMMFWYRQQPGQSLTLIATANQGSEATYESGFVIDKFPISRPNLTFSTLTVSNMSPEDSSIYLCSAEGDSNTEAFFGQGTRLTVV.

Regarding this clonotype: A read error is possible here, since a much larger clone lies one base away. J is TRBJ2-1 and V is TRBV7-9; TRBD2 aligns across 14 bases. Germline CDR1 is SEHNR and CDR2 is FQNEAQ (reference sequence). The length of the CDR3 is 18 residues. DNA of the CDR3: TGTGCCAGCAGCTTAGTGTCCGGACTAGCGGGGGGTTACAATGGGCAGTTCTTC. Translating it yields CASSLVSGLAGGYNGQFF. Based on the CDR3 plus reference TRBV7-9 and TRBJ2-1, the full variable domain is DTGVSQNPRHKITKRGQNVTFRCDPISEHNRLYWYRQTLGQGPEFLTYFQNEAQLEKSRLLSDRFSAERPKGSFSTLEIQRTEQGDSAMYLCASSLVSGLAGGYNGQFFGPGTRLTVL.

The chain combines TRBV19 with TRBJ2-2; the D is unclear. V lost 5 bases to trimming and J lost 7 bases, with 8 bases between them. Germline V gene lookup returns CDR1 LNHDA and CDR2 SQIVND (reference sequence). The CDR3 extends over 12 amino acids. CDR3 sequence: CASSLRSGELFF. Written as DNA, the CDR3 is TGTGCCAGTAGTCTAAGGAGCGGGGAGCTGTTTTTT.

Worth noting for this clonotype: A clone one base away is much larger, so this may be a read error. The chain recombines TRBV10-3 with TRBJ2-5; TRBD1 might be the D (5 bases). CDR1 is ENHRY, CDR2 SYGVKD, per germline. V lost 9 bases to trimming and J lost 1 base, with 12 bases between them. This CDR3 has 13 residues. As DNA, the CDR3 is TGTGCCATTCCACAGGACACCCAAGAGACCCAGTACTTC. Protein sequence: CAIPQDTQETQYF.